The 32 T cell receptor beta chains below were found in one sample sequenced in a study of spatial heterogeneity in lung cancer. Time point described: sample taken at primary tumor resection. MiXCR, applied by TCRdb to the 5' RACE reads, yields one record per CDR3 protein. Altogether approximately 18,000 distinct CDR3 sequences are present, 4.5% to 7% being singletons, with the ten largest covering 10%. The study's findings and limits: Counts of expanded alpha and beta TCRs within tumors tracked the tumor nonsynonymous mutation count.

Antigen specificity for these receptors is unknown. Material: lung tumor tissue, obtained at surgery. The receptors come from a female donor with early-stage non-small cell lung cancer.

This clonotype was seen repeatedly, ten times or more. V usage is TRBV20-1 and J usage is TRBJ2-5; D is undetermined. The germline gives CDR1 DFQATT, CDR2 SNEGSKA (reference sequence). This CDR3 has 14 residues. The germline V and J ends were trimmed by 2 bases and 3 bases, with 13 bases remaining between them. CDR3 protein: CSARSDALKETQYF. For the CDR3, the DNA is TGCAGTGCTAGAAGCGATGCCCTCAAAGAGACCCAGTACTTC.

This clonotype came up many times. The V and J genes are TRBV28 and TRBJ2-7, with D perhaps matching TRBD2 (8 bases). There are 15 residues in the CDR3. Trimming took 2 bases from V and 3 from J, leaving 14 bases between them. Per the germline V gene, CDR1 is MDHEN and CDR2 is SYDVKM. The CDR3 here is CASSLAGGQIYEQYF. As DNA, the CDR3 is TGTGCCAGCAGTTTAGCGGGGGGACAGATCTACGAGCAGTACTTC.

This clonotype was counted at least ten times. The genes are TRBV9 and TRBJ2-7, with no clear D. V lost 0 bases and J 3 bases, leaving 13 bases between the germline ends. This CDR3 is 15 amino acids long. Germline-derived CDR1 and CDR2 are SGDLS and YYNGEE. Here the CDR3 reads CASSVAVGTYYEQYF. The CDR3 DNA sequence: TGTGCCAGCAGCGTAGCCGTGGGTACCTACTACGAGCAGTACTTC. Filled out from reference TRBV9 and TRBJ2-7, the complete variable domain reads DSGVTQTPKHLITATGQRVTLRCSPRSGDLSVYWYQQSLDQGLQFLIQYYNGEERAKGNILERFSAQQFPDLHSELNLSSLELGDSALYFCASSVAVGTYYEQYFGPGTRLTVT.

This clonotype was recorded at least ten times. The chain uses TRBV10-3 and TRBJ2-5; 11 positions match TRBD2. This CDR3 spans 15 amino acids. CDR1 is ENHRY and CDR2 is SYGVKD in the germline V gene. With V trimmed by 3 bases and J by 2 bases, 2 bases remained unmatched. The CDR3, as DNA: TGTGCCATCAGTGAAATAGCGGGAGGGCAAGAGACCCAGTACTTC. It is translated as CAISEIAGGQETQYF.

The chain has TRBV7-9 and TRBJ2-3; 9 bases are a match to TRBD2. Germline V gives CDR1 SEHNR, CDR2 FQNEAQ (reference sequence). Trimming removed 6 bases from V and 4 bases from J; junction bases left unmatched: 8. The CDR3 spans 15 residues. In nucleotides, the CDR3 is TGTGCCAGCAGACCCGGGACTAGCAGAGCAGATACGCAGTATTTT. This codes for CASRPGTSRADTQYF. Full variable domain (remainder filled in from reference TRBV7-9 and TRBJ2-3): DTGVSQNPRHKITKRGQNVTFRCDPISEHNRLYWYRQTLGQGPEFLTYFQNEAQLEKSRLLSDRFSAERPKGSFSTLEIQRTEQGDSAMYLCASRPGTSRADTQYFGPGTRLTVL.

This clonotype was counted many times. The CDR3: CASSNQRGSYEQYF. The CDR3 DNA follows: TGTGCCAGCTCAAATCAGCGGGGGTCCTACGAGCAGTACTTC. This chain joins TRBV18 and TRBJ2-7; 8 bases are a match to TRBD2. Germline CDR1 and CDR2: KGHSH and LQKENI. V was pared by 5 bases and J by 1 base, with 4 bases of the junction left unmatched. CDR3 length: 14 amino acids.

This clonotype came up many times. The V and J genes are TRBV28 and TRBJ2-7, with 14 bases lining up with TRBD2. Losses at the gene ends were 5 bases for V and 7 bases for J; bases not matched to a gene: 4. This CDR3 comprises 14 residues. Germline loops: CDR1 MDHEN, CDR2 SYDVKM. The CDR3 DNA reads as TGTGCCAGCAGTCGACTAGCGGGAGGGTGGGAGCAGTACTTC. Amino acid sequence: CASSRLAGGWEQYF.

This chain connects TRBV27 to TRBJ2-3; weak D call: TRBD1 (5 bases). Germline CDR1 is MNHEY and CDR2 is SMNVEV (reference sequence). V lost 5 bases and J 2 bases, leaving 14 bases between the germline ends. The CDR3 loop spans 15 amino acids. The CDR3 sequence is CASSPQGTITDTQYF. The CDR3 region has the DNA TGTGCCAGCAGTCCCCAGGGAACTATCACAGATACGCAGTATTTT.

This clonotype was picked up many times. The rearrangement uses TRBV7-2 and TRBJ2-7, with TRBD2 matching 15 bases. Germline loops: CDR1 SGHTA, CDR2 FQGNSA. CDR3 length: 15 residues. Germline trimming cut 4 bases from V and 6 bases from J; bases unmatched to any gene: 4. The CDR3 region is CASSWTSGRVGEQYF. In DNA form, the CDR3 reads TGTGCCAGCAGCTGGACTAGCGGGAGGGTGGGCGAGCAGTACTTC.

Within the sample, this clonotype is medium-sized. This chain uses TRBV4-2 with TRBJ1-2; 10 positions agree with TRBD1. With 3 bases clipped from V and 5 bases from J, the junction kept 6 bases outside the gene matches. Per the germline V gene, CDR1 is LGHNA and CDR2 is YNFKEQ. This CDR3 has 15 residues. In DNA form, the CDR3 reads TGTGCCAGCAGCCAGGGGACAGGGGAGGATTATGGCTACACCTTC. Protein product: CASSQGTGEDYGYTF.

This clonotype appeared a few times. The rearrangement uses TRBV9 and TRBJ2-1; D remains ambiguous. Trimming stripped 0 bases from V and 6 bases from J, with 10 bases between. Germline V gives CDR1 SGDLS, CDR2 YYNGEE. The CDR3 length is 14 residues. Here the CDR3 DNA reads TGTGCCAGCAGCGTAGAGTCAGCAAGCAATGAGCAGTTCTTC. As protein: CASSVESASNEQFF.

The rearrangement joins TRBV28 to TRBJ1-2; D remains ambiguous. The CDR3 loop spans 15 amino acids. Germline V gene sequence: CDR1 MDHEN, CDR2 SYDVKM. The V gene lost 2 bases and the J gene lost 8 bases, with 18 bases spanning the gap. The DNA of the CDR3 is TGTGCCAGCAGTTTAATTTCATCTTTCGCTATCGGCTACACCTTC. Its protein product is CASSLISSFAIGYTF.

V and J are TRBV7-2 and TRBJ2-5; TRBD2 aligns across 7 bases. This CDR3 region has 15 residues. Germline lookup yields CDR1 SGHTA and CDR2 FQGNSA. J was trimmed by 5 bases and V by 1 base; bases with no gene match: 7. The CDR3 DNA follows: TGTGCCAGCAGCTTAGGGCCTCCCGGGGGGGAGACCCAGTACTTC. Amino acid sequence: CASSLGPPGGETQYF.

This clonotype came up a few times. The chain employs TRBV5-1 and TRBJ2-7; the match to TRBD1 covers 9 bases. CDR3 length: 14 amino acids. The germline V gene has CDR1 SGHRS and CDR2 YFSETQ. V shed 4 bases, J shed 3 bases, and the junction held 5 bases outside the gene matches. The DNA of the CDR3 is TGCGCCAGCAGCCCTCCGGGACAGGGCTACGAGCAGTACTTC. Translating gives CASSPPGQGYEQYF.

This clonotype was counted ten times or more. This sequence joins TRBV6-1 and TRBJ2-7; possible D gene TRBD1, 6 bases. V was cut by 7 bases and J by 0 bases, with 7 bases left in between. This CDR3 has 12 residues. CDR1 is MNHNS, CDR2 SASEGT, per germline. As DNA, the CDR3 is TGTGCCAGCAAGGACAGCTCCTACGAGCAGTACTTC. Translating gives CASKDSSYEQYF.

By its share, this clonotype is medium-sized. The chain carries TRBV29-1 and TRBJ2-1; D is perhaps TRBD2 (5 bases). This CDR3 is built from 11 residues. In germline, CDR1 is SQVTM, CDR2 ANQGSEA. Deletions cut 8 bases from V and 10 bases from J, with 15 bases between. The CDR3 region has the DNA TGCAGCTTAAGAGGGCACCAGGAGCAGTTCTTC. Amino acid sequence: CSLRGHQEQFF.

This clonotype occurred many times. CDR3 sequence reads: CSARDGQLWGYTF. As DNA, the CDR3 is TGCAGTGCTAGAGATGGGCAACTCTGGGGCTACACCTTC. This chain uses TRBV20-1 with TRBJ1-2; D is unresolved. The germline V gene encodes CDR1 DFQATT and CDR2 SNEGSKA (reference sequence). This CDR3 has 13 amino acids. The ends were cut back, 0 bases at V and 8 bases at J, with 13 bases in the middle.

V gene TRBV28 combines with J gene TRBJ1-4, with 7 bases matching TRBD1. CDR1 is MDHEN and CDR2 is SYDVKM in the germline V gene. There are 15 residues in the CDR3. V dropped 3 bases and J dropped 4; count of bases not matched to a gene: 5. CDR3 protein: CASSFLTGNNEKLFF. CDR3 DNA sequence: TGTGCCAGCAGTTTTTTGACAGGGAATAATGAAAAACTGTTTTTT.

This clonotype was detected many times. The genes are TRBV29-1 and TRBJ2-1; the D gene is possibly TRBD2 (7 bases). The germline V gene has CDR1 SQVTM and CDR2 ANQGSEA. The CDR3 totals 13 residues. V shed 6 bases and J shed 6 bases, with 15 bases lying between them. In nucleotides, the CDR3 is TGCAGCGTCTCAAGCGGGGACACCAATGAGCAGTTCTTC. Residues: CSVSSGDTNEQFF.

In the case of this clonotype: This may be a read error, as it is one base from a much larger clone. The chain employs TRBV6-1 and TRBJ1-5; D remains unclear. The germline V gene has CDR1 MNHNS and CDR2 SASEGT. The CDR3 has 13 amino acids. V was trimmed by 10 bases and J by 4 bases, leaving 14 bases between them. Here the CDR3 reads CANRLDGNQPQHF. The CDR3 DNA sequence: TGTGCCAACAGATTGGACGGGAATCAGCCCCAGCATTTT.

The chain has TRBV7-3 and TRBJ2-5, with D tentatively TRBD1 or TRBD2 (7 bases each). Germline loops: CDR1 SGHTA, CDR2 FQGTGA. The CDR3 is 15 amino acids. The V end lost 6 bases, the J end lost 4 bases, and 18 bases lay between the germline ends. The chain's CDR3 is CASSPGGGRRETQYF. The DNA of the CDR3 is TGTGCCAGCAGTCCAGGGGGAGGGAGAAGAGAGACCCAGTACTTC.

This chain connects TRBV7-8 to TRBJ1-3, with 8 positions matching TRBD1. The germline CDR1 and CDR2 sequences are SGHVS and FQNEAQ. Unmatched junction bases numbered 4, after V lost 6 bases and J lost 0 bases. The length of the CDR3 is 15 residues. CDR3 amino acids: CASRKQGVSGNTIYF. The CDR3 coding sequence is TGTGCCAGCAGAAAACAGGGGGTCTCTGGAAACACCATATATTTT.

This clonotype was seen more than once but under ten times. V gene TRBV9 combines with J gene TRBJ1-1; no firm D call. The CDR3 runs 14 residues. V lost 0 bases and J lost 1, with 7 bases in between. In germline, CDR1 is SGDLS, CDR2 YYNGEE. In DNA form, the CDR3 reads TGTGCCAGCAGCGTAGCTACGTGGAACACTGAAGCTTTCTTT. This translates into CASSVATWNTEAFF.

The J gene is TRBJ2-6, the V gene TRBV7-3; the D call may be TRBD1 or TRBD2 (5 bases each). V was cut by 0 bases and J by 1 base, with 10 bases left in between. Per the germline V gene, CDR1 is SGHTA and CDR2 is FQGTGA. This CDR3 is 17 amino acids long. DNA for the CDR3: TGTGCCAGCAGCTTAACCGGGACGCTATCTGGGGCCAACGTCCTGACTTTC. Protein sequence: CASSLTGTLSGANVLTF. The full variable domain, rest sourced from reference TRBV7-3 and TRBJ2-6, is GAGVSQTPSNKVTEKGKYVELRCDPISGHTALYWYRQSLGQGPEFLIYFQGTGAADDSGLPNDRFFAVRPEGSVSTLKIQRTERGDSAVYLCASSLTGTLSGANVLTFGAGSRLTVL.

The sample holds many counts of this clonotype. The chain joins TRBV3-1 to TRBJ2-1, with TRBD2 matching over 12 bases. This CDR3 region has 17 residues. Germline V lookup: CDR1 LGHDT, CDR2 YNNKEL (reference sequence). Trimming removed 0 bases from V and 7 bases from J; junction bases left unmatched: 7. The CDR3 nucleotides read TGTGCCAGCAGCCAAGAGGCTCGGCTAGCGGGGGGGAATGAGCAGTTCTTC. Translation: CASSQEARLAGGNEQFF.

This clonotype was found many times. CDR3 DNA sequence: TGTGCCAGCAGCTTAGCCCAGGGAAACACCATATATTTT. It codes for CASSLAQGNTIYF. J is TRBJ1-3 and V is TRBV7-9; D gene unclear. The V end lost 0 bases, the J end lost 4 bases, and 4 bases lay between the germline ends. CDR3 size: 13 residues. Germline V gene sequence: CDR1 SEHNR, CDR2 FQNEAQ (reference sequence).

This clonotype was detected many times. This chain connects TRBV29-1 to TRBJ2-7; 10 bases agree with TRBD1. The germline V gene has CDR1 SQVTM and CDR2 ANQGSEA. The V segment lost 5 bases and the J segment 0 bases; nucleotides outside the gene matches: 4. The CDR3 totals 14 residues. DNA of the CDR3: TGCAGCGTTCGCGGGGACAGGGGCTCCTACGAGCAGTACTTC. This codes for CSVRGDRGSYEQYF.

This clonotype was seen ten or more times. This chain's CDR3 is CASSLHVTQETQYF. The DNA of the CDR3 is TGTGCCAGCAGTTTACACGTAACTCAAGAGACCCAGTACTTC. The rearrangement links TRBV12-3 or TRBV12-4 to TRBJ2-5; no firm D call. V was pared by 2 bases and J by 2 bases, with 9 bases between. The CDR3 is 14 residues long.

This clonotype is deemed medium-sized. The chain uses TRBV9 and TRBJ2-1; D is perhaps TRBD2 (5 bases). Germline lookup yields CDR1 SGDLS and CDR2 YYNGEE. This CDR3 contains 13 residues. V lost 4 bases to trimming and J lost 9 bases, with 14 bases between them. CDR3 nucleotide sequence: TGTGCCAGCAGCCCGCGTCCGGGGAGTGAGCAGTTCTTC. It is translated as CASSPRPGSEQFF. Complete variable domain (other parts from reference TRBV9 and TRBJ2-1): DSGVTQTPKHLITATGQRVTLRCSPRSGDLSVYWYQQSLDQGLQFLIQYYNGEERAKGNILERFSAQQFPDLHSELNLSSLELGDSALYFCASSPRPGSEQFFGPGTRLTVL.

This clonotype was recorded at least ten times. The V and J genes are TRBV29-1 and TRBJ2-2, with 11 bases matching TRBD2. The CDR3 covers 14 residues. V shed 7 bases, J shed 6 bases, and the junction held 7 bases outside the gene matches. CDR1 is SQVTM and CDR2 is ANQGSEA in the germline V gene. CDR3 in DNA: TGCAGCGCCCCTAGCGGGAGGCTTGCCGGGGAGCTGTTTTTT. This sequence encodes CSAPSGRLAGELFF.

This clonotype was found many times. The chain has TRBV7-2 and TRBJ2-1; 11 bases are a match to TRBD2. Losses at the gene ends were 6 bases for V and 10 bases for J; bases not matched to a gene: 5. The CDR3 runs 13 residues. Germline V gene lookup returns CDR1 SGHTA and CDR2 FQGNSA. The CDR3 DNA sequence: TGTGCCAGCAGACTAGCGGGAGCTAGCGAGCAGTTCTTC. Amino acids: CASRLAGASEQFF.

This clonotype was observed a handful of times. The V call is TRBV9, the J call TRBJ2-3; TRBD2 aligns across 8 bases. The germline V gene encodes CDR1 SGDLS and CDR2 YYNGEE. V shed 0 bases, J shed 6 bases, and the junction held 6 bases outside the gene matches. The CDR3 loop spans 15 amino acids. The CDR3 loop is CASSVVNGRADTQYF. The CDR3 DNA reads TGTGCCAGCAGCGTAGTTAACGGGAGGGCGGATACGCAGTATTTT.